This TCR beta chain was retrieved from a study of cytomegalovirus exposure and HLA in healthy donors. Despite likely unrecorded immune exposures, the donors were nominally healthy at the time of sampling. Of note for this clone: Antigen specificity is unknown.

General study results and limits: In the analysis, some V segments, TRBV6-2 and TRBV6-3 included, were excluded as indistinguishable. Solely CMV serostatus was available to characterize immune exposure. Evidence from a later analysis indicated that most CMV-associated TCR beta chains looked HLA-restricted.

Trimming took 9 bases from V and 0 from J, leaving 20 bases between them. The CDR3 length is 16 residues. CDR1 is LNHDA and CDR2 is SQIVND in the germline V gene (reference sequence). PCR amplification relied on 60 Vbeta primers (plus 13 Jbeta primers). The repertoire was sequenced with immunoSEQ multiplex PCR; TCRdb's copy has only in-frame clones and lacks some. This sample has some 77,000 clones, with approximately 79% found just once. Sequenced input: PBMCs. The TCR comes from a woman between 40 and 55 years old in good health and CMV-seropositive. This chain joins TRBV19 and TRBJ1-1, with D possibly matching TRBD1 (6 bases). The CDR3 region is CASIGRLGALNTEAFF. CDR3 in DNA: TGTGCCAGCATCGGCAGATTGGGGGCGTTGAACACTGAAGCTTTCTTT. The full variable domain, rest sourced from reference TRBV19 and TRBJ1-1, is DGGITQSPKYLFRKEGQNVTLSCEQNLNHDAMYWYRQDPGQGLRLIYYSQIVNDFQKGDIAEGYSVSREKKESFPLTVTSAQKNPTAFYLCASIGRLGALNTEAFFGQGTRLTVV.